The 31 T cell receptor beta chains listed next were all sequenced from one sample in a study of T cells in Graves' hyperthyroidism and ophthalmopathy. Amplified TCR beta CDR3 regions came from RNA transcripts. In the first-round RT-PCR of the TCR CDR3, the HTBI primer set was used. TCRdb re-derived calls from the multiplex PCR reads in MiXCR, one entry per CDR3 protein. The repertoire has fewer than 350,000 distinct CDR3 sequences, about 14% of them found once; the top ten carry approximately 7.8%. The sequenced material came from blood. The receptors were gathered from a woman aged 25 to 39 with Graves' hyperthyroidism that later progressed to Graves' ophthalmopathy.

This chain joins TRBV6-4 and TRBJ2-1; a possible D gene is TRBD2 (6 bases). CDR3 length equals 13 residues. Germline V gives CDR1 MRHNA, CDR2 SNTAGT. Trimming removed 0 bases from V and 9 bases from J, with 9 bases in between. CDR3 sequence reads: CASSDSPEGEQFF. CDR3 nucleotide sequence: TGTGCCAGCAGTGACTCGCCGGAGGGTGAGCAGTTCTTC.

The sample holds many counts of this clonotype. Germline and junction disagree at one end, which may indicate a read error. CDR3 in amino acids: CASSQRSSEAETQYF. The CDR3 DNA is TGTGCTAGCAGCCAACGGTCTAGCGAGGCAGAGACCCAGTACTTC. This rearrangement joins TRBV7-7 to TRBJ2-5; D perhaps matches TRBD2 (6 bases). Germline V gives CDR1 SSHAT, CDR2 FNYEAQ (reference sequence). This CDR3 region has 15 residues.

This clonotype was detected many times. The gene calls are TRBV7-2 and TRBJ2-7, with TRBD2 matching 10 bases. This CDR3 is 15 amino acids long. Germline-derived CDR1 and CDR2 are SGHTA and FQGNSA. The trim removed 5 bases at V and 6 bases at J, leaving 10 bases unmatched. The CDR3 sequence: CASSLLGLAGGEQYF. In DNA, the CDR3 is TGTGCCAGCAGCCTCCTCGGGTTAGCGGGAGGCGAGCAGTACTTC.

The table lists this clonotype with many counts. CDR3 sequence: CASSNTEEETQYF. CDR3 bases: TGTGCCAGCAGCAACACAGAAGAAGAGACCCAGTACTTC. This chain joins TRBV12-3 or TRBV12-4 and TRBJ2-5; no clear D. V shed 6 bases and J shed 3 bases, with 11 bases lying between them. The length of the CDR3 is 13 residues.

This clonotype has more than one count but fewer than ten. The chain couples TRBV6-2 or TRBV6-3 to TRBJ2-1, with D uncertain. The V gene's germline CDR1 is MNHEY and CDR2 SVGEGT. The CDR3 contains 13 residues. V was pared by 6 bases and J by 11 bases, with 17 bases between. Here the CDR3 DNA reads TGTGCCAGCAGCCCCCCCTCCCGGCCCAAGCAGTTCTTC. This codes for CASSPPSRPKQFF.

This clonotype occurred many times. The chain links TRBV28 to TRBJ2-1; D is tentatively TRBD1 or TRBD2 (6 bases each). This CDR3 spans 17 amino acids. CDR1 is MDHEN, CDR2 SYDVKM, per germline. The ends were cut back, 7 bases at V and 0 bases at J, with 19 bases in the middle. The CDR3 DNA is TGTGCCAGCACCCTTGGGGGCGGGGCTAGCTCCTACAATGAGCAGTTCTTC. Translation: CASTLGGGASSYNEQFF.

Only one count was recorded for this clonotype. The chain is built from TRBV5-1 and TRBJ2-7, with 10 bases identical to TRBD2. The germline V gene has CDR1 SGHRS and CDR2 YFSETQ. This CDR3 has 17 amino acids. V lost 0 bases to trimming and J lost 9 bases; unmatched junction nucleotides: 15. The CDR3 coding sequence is TGCGCCAGCAGCTTGGCTAGCGGGGGTTGTGGGATCGTATGGCAGTACTTC. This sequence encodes CASSLASGGCGIVWQYF.

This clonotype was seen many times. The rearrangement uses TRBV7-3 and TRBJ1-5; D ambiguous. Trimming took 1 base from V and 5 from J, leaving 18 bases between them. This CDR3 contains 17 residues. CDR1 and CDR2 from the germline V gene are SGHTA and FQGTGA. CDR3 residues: CASSLIARFFTHQPQHF. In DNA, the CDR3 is TGTGCCAGCAGCTTAATTGCCAGGTTTTTCACCCATCAGCCCCAGCATTTT.

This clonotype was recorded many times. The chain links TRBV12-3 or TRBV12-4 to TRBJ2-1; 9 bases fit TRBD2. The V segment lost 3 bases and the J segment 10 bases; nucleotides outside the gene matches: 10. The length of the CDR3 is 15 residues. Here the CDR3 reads CASSFRLAVFREQFF. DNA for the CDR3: TGTGCCAGCAGTTTCCGACTAGCGGTCTTTCGAGAGCAGTTCTTC.

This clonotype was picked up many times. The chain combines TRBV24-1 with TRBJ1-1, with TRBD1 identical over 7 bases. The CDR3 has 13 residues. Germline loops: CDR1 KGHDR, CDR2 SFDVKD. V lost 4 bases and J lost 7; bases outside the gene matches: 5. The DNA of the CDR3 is TGTGCCACCAGTGACTTGGACAGGAGTGAAGCTTTCTTT. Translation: CATSDLDRSEAFF.

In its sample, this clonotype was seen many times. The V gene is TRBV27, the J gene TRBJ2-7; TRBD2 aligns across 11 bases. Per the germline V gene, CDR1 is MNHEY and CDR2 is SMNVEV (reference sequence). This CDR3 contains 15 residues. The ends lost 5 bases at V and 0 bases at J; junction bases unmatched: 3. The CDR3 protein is CASSGGLAASYEQYF. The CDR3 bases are TGTGCCAGCAGTGGGGGACTAGCGGCCTCCTACGAGCAGTACTTC.

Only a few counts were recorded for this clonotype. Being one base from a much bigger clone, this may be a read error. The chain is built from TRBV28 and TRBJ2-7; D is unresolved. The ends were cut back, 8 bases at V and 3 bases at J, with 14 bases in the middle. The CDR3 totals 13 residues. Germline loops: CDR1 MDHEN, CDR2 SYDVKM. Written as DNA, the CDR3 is TGTGCCAGCGGCCAAGGACCAGTCTACGAGCAGTACTTC. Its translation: CASGQGPVYEQYF.

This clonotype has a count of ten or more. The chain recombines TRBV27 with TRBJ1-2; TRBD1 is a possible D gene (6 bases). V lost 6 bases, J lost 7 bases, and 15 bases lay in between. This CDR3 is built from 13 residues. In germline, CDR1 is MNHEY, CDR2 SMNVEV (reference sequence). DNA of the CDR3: TGTGCCAGCAGCTTACAGGGAGGGGTTGGCTACACCTTC. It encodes CASSLQGGVGYTF.

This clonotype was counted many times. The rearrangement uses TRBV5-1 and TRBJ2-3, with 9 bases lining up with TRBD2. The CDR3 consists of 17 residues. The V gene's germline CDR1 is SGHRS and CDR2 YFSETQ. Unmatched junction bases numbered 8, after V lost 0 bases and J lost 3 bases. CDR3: CASSLDVAGAVTDTQYF. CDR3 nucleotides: TGCGCCAGCAGCTTGGATGTAGCGGGAGCAGTGACAGATACGCAGTATTTT.

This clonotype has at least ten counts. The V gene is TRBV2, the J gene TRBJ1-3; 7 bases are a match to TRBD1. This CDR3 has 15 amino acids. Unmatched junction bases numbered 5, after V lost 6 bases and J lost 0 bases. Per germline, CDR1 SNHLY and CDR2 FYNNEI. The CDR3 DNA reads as TGTGCCAGCAGGACAAGGGGGCCCTCTGGAAACACCATATATTTT. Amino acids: CASRTRGPSGNTIYF.

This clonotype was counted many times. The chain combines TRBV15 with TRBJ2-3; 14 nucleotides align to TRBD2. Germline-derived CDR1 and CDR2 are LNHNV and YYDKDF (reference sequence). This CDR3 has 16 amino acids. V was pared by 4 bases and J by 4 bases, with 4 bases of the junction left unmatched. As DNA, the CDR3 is TGTGCCACCAGCACGGGACTAGCGGGAGTGGCAGATACGCAGTATTTT. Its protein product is CATSTGLAGVADTQYF. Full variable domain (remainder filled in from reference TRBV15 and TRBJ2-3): DAMVIQNPRYQVTQFGKPVTLSCSQTLNHNVMYWYQQKSSQAPKLLFHYYDKDFNNEADTPDNFQSRRPNTSFCFLDIRSPGLGDTAMYLCATSTGLAGVADTQYFGPGTRLTVL.

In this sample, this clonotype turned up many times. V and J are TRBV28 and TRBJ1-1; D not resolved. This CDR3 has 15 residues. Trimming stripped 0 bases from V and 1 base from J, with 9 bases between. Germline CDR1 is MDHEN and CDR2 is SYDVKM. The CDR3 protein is CASSLWGSSNTEAFF. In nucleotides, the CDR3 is TGTGCCAGCAGTTTATGGGGCAGCTCGAACACTGAAGCTTTCTTT.

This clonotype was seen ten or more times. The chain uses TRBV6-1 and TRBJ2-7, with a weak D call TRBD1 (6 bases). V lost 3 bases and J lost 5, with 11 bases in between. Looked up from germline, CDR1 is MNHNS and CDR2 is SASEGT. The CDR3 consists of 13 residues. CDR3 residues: CASSEGASDEQYF. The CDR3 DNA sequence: TGTGCCAGCAGTGAGGGGGCGAGCGACGAGCAGTACTTC.

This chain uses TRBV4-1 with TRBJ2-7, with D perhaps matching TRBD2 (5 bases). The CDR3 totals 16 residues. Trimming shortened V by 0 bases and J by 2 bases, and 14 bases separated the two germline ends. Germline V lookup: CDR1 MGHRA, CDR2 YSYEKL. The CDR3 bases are TGCGCCAGCAGCCAAGATGTAGCGACCGATCCCTACGAGCAGTACTTC. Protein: CASSQDVATDPYEQYF.

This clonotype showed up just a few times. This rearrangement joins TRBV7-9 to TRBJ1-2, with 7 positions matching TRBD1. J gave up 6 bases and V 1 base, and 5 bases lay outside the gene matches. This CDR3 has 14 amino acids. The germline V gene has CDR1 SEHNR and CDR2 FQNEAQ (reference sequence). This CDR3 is CASSLVQGEDGYTF. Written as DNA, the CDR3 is TGTGCCAGCAGCTTAGTCCAGGGGGAGGATGGCTACACCTTC.

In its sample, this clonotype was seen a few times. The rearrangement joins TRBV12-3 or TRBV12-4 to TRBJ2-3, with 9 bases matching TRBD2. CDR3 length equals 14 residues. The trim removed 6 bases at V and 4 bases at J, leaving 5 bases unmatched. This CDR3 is CASRGLAISDTQYF. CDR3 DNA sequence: TGTGCCAGCAGAGGACTAGCGATTTCAGATACGCAGTATTTT.

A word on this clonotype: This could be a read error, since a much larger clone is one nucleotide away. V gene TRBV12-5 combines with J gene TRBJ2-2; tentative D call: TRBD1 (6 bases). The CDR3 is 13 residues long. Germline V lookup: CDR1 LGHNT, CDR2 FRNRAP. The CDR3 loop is CASGLQGFGELLF. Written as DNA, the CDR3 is TGTGCTAGTGGTTTGCAGGGGTTCGGGGAGCTGCTTTTT.

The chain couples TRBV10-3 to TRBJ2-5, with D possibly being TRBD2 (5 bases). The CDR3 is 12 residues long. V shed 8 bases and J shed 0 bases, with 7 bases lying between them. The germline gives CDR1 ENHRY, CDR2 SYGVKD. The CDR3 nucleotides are TGTGCCATCGGGGAGTACCAAGAGACCCAGTACTTC. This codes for CAIGEYQETQYF.

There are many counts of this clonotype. DNA of the CDR3: TGTGCCAGCTCACCTCTAGCGGGAAGCACCGGGGAGCTGTTTTTT. Translated: CASSPLAGSTGELFF. J is TRBJ2-2 and V is TRBV18, with 9 bases matching TRBD2. The V gene end was trimmed by 3 bases and the J gene end by 4 bases; junction bases not matched to a gene: 3. The CDR3 is 15 amino acids. Germline V gene sequence: CDR1 KGHSH, CDR2 LQKENI.

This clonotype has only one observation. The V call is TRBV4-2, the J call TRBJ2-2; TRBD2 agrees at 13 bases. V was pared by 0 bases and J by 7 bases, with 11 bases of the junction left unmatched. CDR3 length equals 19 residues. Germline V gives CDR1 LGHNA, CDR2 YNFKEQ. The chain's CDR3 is CASSQDLETSGRWDGELFF. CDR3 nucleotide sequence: TGTGCCAGCAGCCAAGATCTCGAGACTAGCGGGAGGTGGGACGGGGAGCTGTTTTTT.

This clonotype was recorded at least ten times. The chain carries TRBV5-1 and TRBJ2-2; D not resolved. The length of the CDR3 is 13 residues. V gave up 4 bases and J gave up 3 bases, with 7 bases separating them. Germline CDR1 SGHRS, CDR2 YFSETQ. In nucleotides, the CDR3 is TGCGCCAGCAGCAGGGCGCACACCGGGGAGCTGTTTTTT. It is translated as CASSRAHTGELFF.

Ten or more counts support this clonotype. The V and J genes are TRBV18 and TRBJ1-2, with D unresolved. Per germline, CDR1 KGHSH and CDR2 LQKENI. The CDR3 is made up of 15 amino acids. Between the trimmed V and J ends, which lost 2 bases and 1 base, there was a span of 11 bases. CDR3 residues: CASSPTGTNNYGYTF. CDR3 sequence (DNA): TGTGCCAGCTCACCAACCGGAACGAATAACTATGGCTACACCTTC.

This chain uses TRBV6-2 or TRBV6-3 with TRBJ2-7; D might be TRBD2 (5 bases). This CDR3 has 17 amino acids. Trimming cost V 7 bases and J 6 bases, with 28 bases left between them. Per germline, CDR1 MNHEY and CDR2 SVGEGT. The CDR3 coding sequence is TGTGCCAGCACTTTACTTTTCCAGTTGAGGGTGCCCTGCGAGCAGTACTTC. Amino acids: CASTLLFQLRVPCEQYF.

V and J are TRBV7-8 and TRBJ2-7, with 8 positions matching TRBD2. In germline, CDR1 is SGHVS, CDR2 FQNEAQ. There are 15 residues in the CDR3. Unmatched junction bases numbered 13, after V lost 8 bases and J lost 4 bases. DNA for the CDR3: TGTGCCAGCTCCGGGCAGCGGGAGATCACTTACGAGCAGTACTTC. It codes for CASSGQREITYEQYF.

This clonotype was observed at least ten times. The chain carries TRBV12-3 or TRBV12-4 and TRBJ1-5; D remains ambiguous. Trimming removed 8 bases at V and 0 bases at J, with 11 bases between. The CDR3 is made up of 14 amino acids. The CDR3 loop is CASSSEYSNQPQHF. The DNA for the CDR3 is TGTGCCAGCTCTTCAGAGTATAGCAATCAGCCCCAGCATTTT.

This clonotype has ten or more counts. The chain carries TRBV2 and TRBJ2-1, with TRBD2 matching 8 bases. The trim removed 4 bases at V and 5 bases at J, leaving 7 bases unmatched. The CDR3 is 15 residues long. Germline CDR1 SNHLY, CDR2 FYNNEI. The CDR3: CASSVLGLVDNEQFF. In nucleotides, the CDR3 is TGTGCCAGCAGTGTTTTGGGACTAGTCGACAATGAGCAGTTCTTC.